This TCR beta chain was recorded in a study of regulatory T cells in long-lasting Graves disease. In the study overall: Antithyroid drug exposure in newly diagnosed Graves' patients had lasted under 3 months. Findings and caveats of the study: Persistent disease preferred TRBV28, TRBJ1-2 and TRBJ2-5; new disease, TRBV20-1 and TRBJ2-1. Accuracy may have suffered from the small sample size.

At least ten counts were recorded for this clonotype. What it recognizes is unknown. CDR1 is SGHTS and CDR2 is YDEGEE in the germline V gene. This CDR3 has 15 amino acids. V shed 2 bases and J shed 1 base, with 12 bases lying between them. The time point is: newly diagnosed GD, antithyroid drugs for less than 3 months. Generation of the TCR library employed RNA extracted from PBMCs. Criteria from the American Thyroid Association guidelines were applied to diagnose Graves' disease. Researchers made TCR beta libraries by using iRepertoire HTBI primers and running Arm-PCR on CDR3 regions. MiXCR, run by TCRdb on the multiplex PCR reads, gives a single entry per CDR3 protein. The table records under 250,000 distinct CDR3 sequences, roughly a fifth of them present only once. These sequences were also reported in another study, on T cells in Graves' hyperthyroidism and ophthalmopathy.

The sample was peripheral blood mononuclear cells (PBMCs), taken at new diagnosis, from a patient treated with antithyroid drugs. This chain connects TRBV5-8 to TRBJ1-1; D unclear. The source of this sequence is a woman younger than 45 with Graves disease. The CDR3 spells CASSFLGIRNTEAFF. CDR3 DNA sequence: TGTGCCAGCAGCTTTCTGGGAATCCGGAACACTGAAGCTTTCTTT.